This TCR beta chain emerged from a study of T cell repertoires in cytomegalovirus infection (dated 2019 in TCRdb). Turning to the overall study: Because public TCR beta signatures pointed to carriage of CMV infection together with the matching HLA type, the HLA type of each donor mattered for the analysis.

This sample was sequenced with an Illumina HiSeq 1500. The public reads were reanalyzed by TCRdb: fastp trimming at Q25, MiXCR alignment, in-frame beta chains only. Duplicate CDR3 protein sequences are folded into a single record with the most common DNA and genes. The sample table lists 90,000 to 120,000 distinct CDR3 sequences, 20% to 30% of them with a count of one. The leading ten clones occupy around 40% of the sample. General findings and caveats noted by the study authors: The ex vivo response was dominated by HLA-C-restricted CMV-specific TCR beta clonotypes, which also provided the single most frequent clonotype in two of eight donors. In both this cohort and an independent roughly 400-donor cohort, the cumulative frequency of public TCR beta family members distinguished carriers of CMV infection plus the relevant HLA type.

This clonotype was seen at least ten times. The antigen it recognizes is unknown. No per-base quality is available; no much larger clone lies one base away. The receptor was isolated from a human donor in good health (CMV status not recorded). Some clones in this sample may be carry-over from other donors' samples. Sequencing used CD8+ T cells from PBMCs.

The CDR3 has the sequence CASSLAEGLVNTEAFF. The nucleotide sequence is given as TGTGCCAGCAGCTTAGCCGAGGGACTAGTGAACACTGAAGCTTTCTTT. The V gene is TRBV7-6 and the J gene is TRBJ1-1; TRBD1 is possibly the D segment (5 matching bases). The germline V gene supplies CDR1 SGHVS and CDR2 FNYEAQ. The cysteine opens and the phenylalanine closes a CDR3 of 16 amino acids. Only the CDR3 region is kept as DNA, spanning 48 bases read in frame from base 1. Between the V and J ends, shortened by 0 bases and 0 bases respectively, the junction contains 11 bases.